The entry that follows covers one TCR beta chain sequence. Its antigen is still unknown. The sample is drawn from a study of vaccination effects on CD4 cells after COVID-19. Culture lasted 10 days before CD4+ T cell isolation. Participants received two doses of either the BNT162b2 or mRNA-1273 vaccine. The authors exchanged half the medium for IL-2 medium on days 3 and 7. Notes on the study in general: Cross-reactivity with common cold coronaviruses was shown by only 1 of 255 vaccine-induced clones in healthy vaccinees.

Trimming removed 4 bases at V and 7 bases at J, with 8 bases between. The CDR3 is made up of 12 amino acids. Germline V gives CDR1 LNHDA, CDR2 SQIVND (reference sequence). Profiling relied on immunoSEQ multiplex PCR, and the TCRdb table lists in-frame clones only, not all of them. Altogether fewer than 10,000 clones are present, about 75% being singletons, with the ten largest covering approximately 10%. The chain links TRBV19 to TRBJ1-5; D might be TRBD1 (5 bases). This TCR was recovered from a human donor who received a COVID-19 vaccine. Sample: CD4+ T cells from PBMCs cultured without peptide, taken after COVID-19 vaccination. CDR3 DNA sequence: TGTGCCAGTAGTAGGGGGAGGCAGCCCCAGCATTTT. It codes for CASSRGRQPQHF. The full variable domain, in which reference TRBV19 and TRBJ1-5 provide the parts outside the CDR3, is DGGITQSPKYLFRKEGQNVTLSCEQNLNHDAMYWYRQDPGQGLRLIYYSQIVNDFQKGDIAEGYSVSREKKESFPLTVTSAQKNPTAFYLCASSRGRQPQHFGDGTRLSIL.